The rows below give T cell receptor beta chains drawn from one sample of a study of blood T cell repertoires in COVID-19. Some clones are missing from TCRdb's copy, which holds only in-frame ones; the method was immunoSEQ multiplex PCR. The table has nearly 350,000 clones, around 83% seen once. What was sequenced was peripheral blood. These receptors all stem from a young man with active or convalescent COVID-19. Both conserved end residues are part of each CDR3. D genes are given only for firm matches. Some rows have no size entry. The others give once, few or many, or a class for an expanded clone.

TRBD1	TRBV7-9	-	TRBJ2-1	CASSRGPGQGYNEQFF	TGTGCCAGCAGCCGGGGACCGGGACAGGGCTACAATGAGCAGTTCTTC
TRBD2	TRBV27	-	TRBJ2-6	CASSLAGAGANVLTF	TGTGCCAGCAGTTTAGCGGGGGCTGGGGCCAACGTCCTGACTTTC
TRBD1	TRBV30	-	TRBJ2-7	CAWNKNRGNYEQYF	TGTGCCTGGAATAAAAACAGGGGGAACTACGAGCAGTACTTC
TRBD1	TRBV29-1	-	TRBJ1-2	CSVGQGAHTNYGYTF	TGCAGCGTTGGGCAGGGGGCGCATACTAACTATGGCTACACCTTC
TRBD1	TRBV14	-	TRBJ2-3	CASSQVGIQGAGDTQYF	TGTGCCAGCAGCCAAGTCGGTATACAGGGGGCAGGAGATACGCAGTATTTT
TRBD1	TRBV2	-	TRBJ1-5	CASRDSGTANQPQHF	TGTGCCAGCAGAGATTCCGGGACAGCCAATCAGCCCCAGCATTTT
TRBD2	TRBV29-1	-	TRBJ2-7	CSVGVTSGSEEQYF	TGCAGCGTTGGGGTGACTAGCGGGAGCGAAGAGCAGTACTTC
TRBD1	TRBV28	-	TRBJ1-4	CASSVTGGGPLNEKLFF	TGTGCCAGCAGTGTCACAGGGGGCGGTCCCCTTAATGAAAAACTGTTTTTT
TRBD1	TRBV19	-	TRBJ2-3	CASARDRFPDTQYF	TGTGCCAGTGCCCGGGACAGGTTCCCAGATACGCAGTATTTT
-	TRBV3-1/TRBV3-2	once	TRBJ2-2	CASSQNGGVTGELFF	TGTGCCAGCAGTCAGAACGGGGGAGTCACCGGGGAGCTGTTTTTT
-	TRBV7-9	-	TRBJ1-1	CASSLAGVLTEAFF	TGTGCCAGCAGCTTAGCCGGGGTCCTCACTGAAGCTTTCTTT
TRBD1	TRBV11-3	-	TRBJ2-1	CASSLRDRQGGYNEQFF	TGTGCCAGCAGCTTAAGGGACCGACAGGGTGGCTACAATGAGCAGTTCTTC
-	TRBV28	-	TRBJ1-3	CASSSGNTIYF	TGTGCCAGCAGTTCGGGAAACACCATATATTTT
TRBD1	TRBV4-3	-	TRBJ2-5	CASSRGTGDGTQYF	TGCGCCAGCAGCCGAGGGACAGGCGATGGGACCCAGTACTTC
-	TRBV7-9	once	TRBJ2-2	CASSLARGEDTGELFF	TGTGCCAGCAGCTTAGCGCGGGGTGAGGACACCGGGGAGCTGTTTTTT
-	TRBV27	-	TRBJ1-2	CASSPSPGFYGYTF	TGTGCCAGCAGCCCTTCCCCGGGGTTCTATGGCTACACCTTC
-	TRBV6-6	few	TRBJ2-1	CASSRSRVGSSYNEQFF	TGTGCCAGCAGTCGCTCCCGGGTGGGGAGCTCCTACAATGAGCAGTTCTTC
-	TRBV11-2	-	TRBJ2-7	CASSSKATKLQQYF	TGTGCCAGCAGCTCGAAAGCGACGAAACTACAGCAGTACTTC
TRBD2	TRBV5-1	-	TRBJ2-5	CASSSGGTSGLQETQYF	TGCGCCAGCAGCTCCGGAGGGACTAGCGGTCTCCAAGAGACCCAGTACTTC
-	TRBV4-1	once	TRBJ1-1	CASSQLQFMNTEAFF	TGCGCCAGCAGCCAGCTACAGTTCATGAACACTGAAGCTTTCTTT